These T cell receptor beta chains were read from a single sample in a study of blood T cell repertoires in COVID-19. TCRdb's table, derived via immunoSEQ multiplex PCR, lists solely in-frame clones and lacks some. The sample contains around 90,000 clones, about 80% of which appear only once. Sequencing was done on a sample of peripheral blood. These TCRs come from a human donor in a cohort sampled during active COVID-19. CDR3s include the opening cysteine and the closing phenylalanine or tryptophan. A D gene is named only where the DNA matches it firmly. Only some rows state a clone size, as once, few, many or a class for expanded clones.

D	size	V	J	CDR3	DNA
NA	NA	TRBV5-1	TRBJ1-1	CASSFPSPEAFF	TGCGCCAGCAGCTTTCCCAGTCCCGAAGCTTTCTTT
TRBD1	NA	TRBV19	TRBJ2-2	CASSMGQPNTGELFF	TGTGCCAGTAGTATGGGACAGCCGAACACCGGGGAGCTGTTTTTT
NA	NA	TRBV28	TRBJ1-6	CASSLSGNAVRPLHF	TGTGCCAGTTCTCTTTCGGGGAATGCCGTCCGGCCCCTCCACTTT
TRBD1	NA	TRBV5-1	TRBJ2-5	CASSSGQGAQETQYF	TGCGCCAGCAGCTCCGGACAGGGGGCCCAAGAGACCCAGTACTTC
NA	few	TRBV3-1/TRBV3-2	TRBJ1-6	CASSQGAQSPLHF	TGTGCCAGCAGCCAAGGGGCACAGTCACCCCTCCACTTT
NA	NA	TRBV5-1	TRBJ2-7	CASSSRGGLAKDEQYF	TGCGCCAGCAGCTCCAGGGGAGGGCTAGCGAAAGACGAGCAGTACTTC
NA	NA	TRBV19	TRBJ1-1	CASSTRGGSNTEAFF	TGTGCCAGTAGTACGCGGGGGGGGTCGAACACTGAAGCTTTCTTT
NA	NA	TRBV7-9	TRBJ2-7	CASSRGGSSYEQYF	TGTGCCAGCAGCCGGGGAGGTTCTTCCTACGAGCAGTACTTC
NA	NA	TRBV5-4	TRBJ2-4	CASSPGSPRGNIQYF	TGTGCCAGCAGCCCGGGGTCCCCACGTGGAAACATTCAGTACTTC
NA	once	TRBV15	TRBJ2-7	CATSLPATGSYEQYF	TGTGCCACCAGCCTCCCCGCGACAGGCTCCTACGAGCAGTACTTC
TRBD1	NA	TRBV28	TRBJ1-5	CASSLWGDRNRWEPQHF	TGTGCCAGCAGTTTATGGGGGGACAGGAATAGATGGGAGCCCCAGCATTTT
TRBD1	NA	TRBV28	TRBJ2-7	CASSASGTGLYEQYF	TGTGCCAGCAGTGCTTCCGGGACAGGGCTCTACGAGCAGTACTTC
TRBD1	NA	TRBV19	TRBJ1-1	CASIPRKGTGGTEAFF	TGTGCCAGTATCCCCCGTAAGGGGACAGGGGGGACTGAAGCTTTCTTT
NA	NA	TRBV6-5	TRBJ2-7	CASSPGGVFPGEQYF	TGTGCCAGCAGCCCGGGTGGGGTCTTCCCAGGGGAGCAGTACTTC
NA	NA	TRBV21-1	TRBJ2-7	CASSKRGSRPSYEQYF	TGTGCCAGCAGCAAAAGGGGGAGTAGACCCTCCTACGAGCAGTACTTC
NA	few	TRBV7-9	TRBJ1-5	CASSRTETGQPQHF	TGTGCCAGCAGCCGGACAGAAACGGGTCAGCCCCAGCATTTT